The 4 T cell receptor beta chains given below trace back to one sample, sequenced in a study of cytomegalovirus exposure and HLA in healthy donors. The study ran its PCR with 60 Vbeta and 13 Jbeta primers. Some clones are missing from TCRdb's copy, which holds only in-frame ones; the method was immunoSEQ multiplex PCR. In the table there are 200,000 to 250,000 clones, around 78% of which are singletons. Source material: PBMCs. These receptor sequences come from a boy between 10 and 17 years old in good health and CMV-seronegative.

CDR3 loop: CASSLDIQGGTPATQYF. CDR3 bases: TGCGCCAGCAGCTTGGACATACAGGGGGGGACCCCCGCTACCCAGTACTTC. This chain uses TRBV5-1 with TRBJ2-5; D might be TRBD1 (8 bases). Germline V CDR1 and CDR2: SGHRS, YFSETQ. CDR3 size: 17 residues. V was shortened by 0 bases and J by 8 bases, with 23 bases between the two germline ends.

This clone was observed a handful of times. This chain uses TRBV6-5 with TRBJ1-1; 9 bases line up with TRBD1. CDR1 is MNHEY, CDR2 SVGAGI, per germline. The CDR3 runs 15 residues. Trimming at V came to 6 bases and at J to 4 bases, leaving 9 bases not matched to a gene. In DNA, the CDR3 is TGTGCCAGCAGCCCCTCGGGACAGGGTCGCACTGAAGCTTTCTTT. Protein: CASSPSGQGRTEAFF.

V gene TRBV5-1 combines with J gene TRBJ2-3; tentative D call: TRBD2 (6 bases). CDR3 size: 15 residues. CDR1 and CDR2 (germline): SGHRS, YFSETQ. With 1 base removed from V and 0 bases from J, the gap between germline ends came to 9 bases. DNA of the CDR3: TGCGCCAGCAGCTTGCGTCGGGGGAGCACAGATACGCAGTATTTT. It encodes CASSLRRGSTDTQYF. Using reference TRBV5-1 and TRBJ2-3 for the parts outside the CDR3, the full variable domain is KAGVTQTPRYLIKTRGQQVTLSCSPISGHRSVSWYQQTPGQGLQFLFEYFSETQRNKGNFPGRFSGRQFSNSRSEMNVSTLELGDSALYLCASSLRRGSTDTQYFGPGTRLTVL.

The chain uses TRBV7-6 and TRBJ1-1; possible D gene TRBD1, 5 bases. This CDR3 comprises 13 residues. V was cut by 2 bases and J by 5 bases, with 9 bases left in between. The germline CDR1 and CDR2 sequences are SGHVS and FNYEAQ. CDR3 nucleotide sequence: TGTGCCAGCAGCTTATTAGGGGCAACTGAAGCTTTCTTT. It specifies CASSLLGATEAFF.